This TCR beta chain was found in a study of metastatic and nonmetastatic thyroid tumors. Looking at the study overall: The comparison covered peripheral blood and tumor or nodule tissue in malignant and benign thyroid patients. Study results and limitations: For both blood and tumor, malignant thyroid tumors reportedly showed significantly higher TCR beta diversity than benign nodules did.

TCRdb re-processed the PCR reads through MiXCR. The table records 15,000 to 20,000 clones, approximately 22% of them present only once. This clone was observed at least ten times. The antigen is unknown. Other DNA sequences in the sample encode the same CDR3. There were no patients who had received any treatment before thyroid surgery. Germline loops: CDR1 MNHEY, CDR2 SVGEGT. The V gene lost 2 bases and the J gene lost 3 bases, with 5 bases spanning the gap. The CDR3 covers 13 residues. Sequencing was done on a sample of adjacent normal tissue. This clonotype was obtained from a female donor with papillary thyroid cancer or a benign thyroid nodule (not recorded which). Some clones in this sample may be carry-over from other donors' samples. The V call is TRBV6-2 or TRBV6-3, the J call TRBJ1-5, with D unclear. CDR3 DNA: TGTGCCAGCAGTTACAGGGACAATCAGCCCCAGCATTTT. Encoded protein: CASSYRDNQPQHF.